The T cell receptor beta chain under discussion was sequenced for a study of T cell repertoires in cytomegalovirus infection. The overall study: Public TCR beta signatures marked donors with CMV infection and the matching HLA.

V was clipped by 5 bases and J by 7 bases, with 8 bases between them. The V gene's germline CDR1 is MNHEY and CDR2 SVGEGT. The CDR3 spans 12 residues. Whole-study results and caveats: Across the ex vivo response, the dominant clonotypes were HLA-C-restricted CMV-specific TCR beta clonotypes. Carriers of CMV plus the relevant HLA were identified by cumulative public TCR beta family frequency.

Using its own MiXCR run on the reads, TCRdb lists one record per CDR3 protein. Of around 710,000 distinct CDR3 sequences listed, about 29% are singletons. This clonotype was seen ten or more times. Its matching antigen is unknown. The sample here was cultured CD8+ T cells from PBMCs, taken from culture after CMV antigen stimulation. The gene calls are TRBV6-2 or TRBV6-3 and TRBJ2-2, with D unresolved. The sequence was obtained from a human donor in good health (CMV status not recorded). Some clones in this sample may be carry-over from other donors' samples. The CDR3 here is CASSPLDGELFF. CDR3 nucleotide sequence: TGTGCCAGCAGTCCCCTCGACGGGGAGCTGTTTTTT.